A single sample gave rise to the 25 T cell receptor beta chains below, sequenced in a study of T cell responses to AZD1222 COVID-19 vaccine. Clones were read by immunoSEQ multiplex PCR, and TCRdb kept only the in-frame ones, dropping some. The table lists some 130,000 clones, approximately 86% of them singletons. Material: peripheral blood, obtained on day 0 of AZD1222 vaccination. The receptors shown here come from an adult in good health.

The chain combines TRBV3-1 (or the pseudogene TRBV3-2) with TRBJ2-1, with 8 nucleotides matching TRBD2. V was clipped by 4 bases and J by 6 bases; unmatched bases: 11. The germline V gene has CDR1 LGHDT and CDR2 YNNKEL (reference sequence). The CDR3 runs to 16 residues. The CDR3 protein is CASSPYSGIDPNEQFF. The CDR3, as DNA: TGTGCCAGCAGCCCCTATAGCGGGATCGACCCCAATGAGCAGTTCTTC.

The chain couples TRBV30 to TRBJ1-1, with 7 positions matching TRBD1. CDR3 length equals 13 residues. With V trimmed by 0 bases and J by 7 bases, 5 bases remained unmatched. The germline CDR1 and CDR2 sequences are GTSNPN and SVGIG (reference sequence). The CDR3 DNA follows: TGTGCCTGGAGTGTACGAGGGGGCCTTGAAGCTTTCTTT. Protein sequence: CAWSVRGGLEAFF. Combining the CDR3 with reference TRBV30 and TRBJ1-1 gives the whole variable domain SQTIHQWPATLVQPVGSPLSLECTVEGTSNPNLYWYRQAAGRGLQLLFYSVGIGQISSEVPQNLSASRPQDRQFILSSKKLLLSDSGFYLCAWSVRGGLEAFFGQGTRLTVV.

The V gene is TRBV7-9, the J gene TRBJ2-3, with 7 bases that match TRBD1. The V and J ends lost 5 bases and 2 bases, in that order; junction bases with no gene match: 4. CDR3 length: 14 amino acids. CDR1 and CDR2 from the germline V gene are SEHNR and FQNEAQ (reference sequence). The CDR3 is CASSLGQPTDTQYF. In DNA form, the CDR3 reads TGTGCCAGCAGCCTGGGACAGCCCACAGATACGCAGTATTTT.

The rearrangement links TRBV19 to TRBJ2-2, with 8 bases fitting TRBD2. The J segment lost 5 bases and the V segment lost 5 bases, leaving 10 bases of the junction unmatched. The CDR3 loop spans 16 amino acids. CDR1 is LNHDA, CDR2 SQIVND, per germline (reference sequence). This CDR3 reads CASSPQSGRGTGELFF. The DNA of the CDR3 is TGTGCCAGTAGTCCCCAAAGCGGGAGAGGTACCGGGGAGCTGTTTTTT. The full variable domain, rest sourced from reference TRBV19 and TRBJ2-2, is DGGITQSPKYLFRKEGQNVTLSCEQNLNHDAMYWYRQDPGQGLRLIYYSQIVNDFQKGDIAEGYSVSREKKESFPLTVTSAQKNPTAFYLCASSPQSGRGTGELFFGEGSRLTVL.

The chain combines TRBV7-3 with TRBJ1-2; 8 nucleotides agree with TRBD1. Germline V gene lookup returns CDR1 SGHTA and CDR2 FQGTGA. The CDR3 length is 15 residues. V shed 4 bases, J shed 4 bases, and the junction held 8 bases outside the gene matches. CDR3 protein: CASSSGQGDGYGYTF. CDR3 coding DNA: TGTGCCAGCAGCTCCGGACAGGGAGATGGCTATGGCTACACCTTC.

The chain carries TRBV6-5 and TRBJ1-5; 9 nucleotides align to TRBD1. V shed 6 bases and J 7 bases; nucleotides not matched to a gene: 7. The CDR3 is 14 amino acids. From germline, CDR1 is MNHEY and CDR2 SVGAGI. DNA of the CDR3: TGTGCCAGCAGCCCCTTACAGGGGGCACAGCCCCAGCATTTT. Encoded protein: CASSPLQGAQPQHF.

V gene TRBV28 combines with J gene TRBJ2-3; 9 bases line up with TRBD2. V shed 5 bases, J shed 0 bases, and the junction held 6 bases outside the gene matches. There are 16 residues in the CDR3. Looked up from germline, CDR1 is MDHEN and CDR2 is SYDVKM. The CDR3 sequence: CASSPWTSASTDTQYF. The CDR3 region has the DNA TGTGCCAGCAGTCCCTGGACTAGCGCTAGCACAGATACGCAGTATTTT.

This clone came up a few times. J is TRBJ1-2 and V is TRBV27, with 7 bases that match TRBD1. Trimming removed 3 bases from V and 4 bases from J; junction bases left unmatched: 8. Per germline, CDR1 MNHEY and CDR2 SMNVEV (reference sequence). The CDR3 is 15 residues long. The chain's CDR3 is CASSLRDSFVYGYTF. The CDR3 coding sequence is TGTGCCAGCAGTTTGAGGGACAGCTTTGTCTATGGCTACACCTTC.

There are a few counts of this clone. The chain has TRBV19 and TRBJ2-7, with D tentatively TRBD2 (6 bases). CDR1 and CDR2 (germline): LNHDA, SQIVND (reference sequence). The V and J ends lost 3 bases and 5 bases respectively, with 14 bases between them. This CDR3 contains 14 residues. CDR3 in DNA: TGTGCCAGTAGTATTAGGCTAGCGACGGACGAGCAGTACTTC. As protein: CASSIRLATDEQYF.

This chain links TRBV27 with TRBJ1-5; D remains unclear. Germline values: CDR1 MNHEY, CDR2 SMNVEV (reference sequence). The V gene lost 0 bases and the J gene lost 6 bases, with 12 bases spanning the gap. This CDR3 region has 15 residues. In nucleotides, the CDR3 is TGTGCCAGCAGTTTATCTACGGCGGGCCGTCAGCCCCAGCATTTT. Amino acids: CASSLSTAGRQPQHF.

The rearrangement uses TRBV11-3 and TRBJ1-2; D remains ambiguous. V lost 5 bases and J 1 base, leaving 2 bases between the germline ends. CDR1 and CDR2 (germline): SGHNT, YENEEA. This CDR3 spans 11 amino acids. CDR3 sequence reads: CASSHNYGYTF. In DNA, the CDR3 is TGTGCCAGCAGCCATAACTATGGCTACACCTTC.

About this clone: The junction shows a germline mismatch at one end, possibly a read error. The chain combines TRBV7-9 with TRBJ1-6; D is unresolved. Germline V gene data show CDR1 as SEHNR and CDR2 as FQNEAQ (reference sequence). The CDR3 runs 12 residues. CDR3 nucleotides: TGTGTCAGCAGCACGGATCGTCCGACCCTCCACTTT. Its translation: CVSSTDRPTLHF.

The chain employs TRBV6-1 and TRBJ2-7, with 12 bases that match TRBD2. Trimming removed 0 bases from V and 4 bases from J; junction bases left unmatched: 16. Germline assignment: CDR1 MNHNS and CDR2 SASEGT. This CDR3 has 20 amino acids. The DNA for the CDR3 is TGTGCCAGCAGTGAAGCCTTGACTAGCGGGAGCTCTTTCGGCCAATACGAGCAGTACTTC. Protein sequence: CASSEALTSGSSFGQYEQYF.

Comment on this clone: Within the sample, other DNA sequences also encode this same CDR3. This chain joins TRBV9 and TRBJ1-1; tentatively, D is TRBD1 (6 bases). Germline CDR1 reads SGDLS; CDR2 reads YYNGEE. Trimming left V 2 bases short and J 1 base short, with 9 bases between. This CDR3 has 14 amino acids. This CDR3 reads CASSVGHGNTEAFF. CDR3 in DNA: TGTGCCAGCAGCGTGGGACACGGGAACACTGAAGCTTTCTTT.

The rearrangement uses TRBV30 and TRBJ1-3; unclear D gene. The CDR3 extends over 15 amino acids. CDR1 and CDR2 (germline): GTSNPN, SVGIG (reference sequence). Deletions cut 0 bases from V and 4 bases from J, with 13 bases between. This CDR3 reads CAWSVPGIRGNTIYF. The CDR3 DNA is TGTGCCTGGAGTGTACCTGGTATTAGGGGAAACACCATATATTTT.

The CDR3, as DNA: TGTGCCTGGAGTGCAGGGAGGGGGACCCAGTACTTC. It yields the protein CAWSAGRGTQYF. The V and J genes are TRBV30 and TRBJ2-5; 7 bases map to TRBD2. Germline loops: CDR1 GTSNPN, CDR2 SVGIG (reference sequence). The CDR3 is made up of 12 amino acids. J lost 7 bases, V lost 1 base, and 3 bases had no gene match.

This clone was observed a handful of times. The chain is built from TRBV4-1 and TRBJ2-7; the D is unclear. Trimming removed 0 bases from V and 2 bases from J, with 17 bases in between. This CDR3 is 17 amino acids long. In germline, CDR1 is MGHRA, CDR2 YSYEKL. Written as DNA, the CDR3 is TGCGCCAGCAGCCAAGATCACGAGTATTCTGGAACCTACGAGCAGTACTTC. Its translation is CASSQDHEYSGTYEQYF.

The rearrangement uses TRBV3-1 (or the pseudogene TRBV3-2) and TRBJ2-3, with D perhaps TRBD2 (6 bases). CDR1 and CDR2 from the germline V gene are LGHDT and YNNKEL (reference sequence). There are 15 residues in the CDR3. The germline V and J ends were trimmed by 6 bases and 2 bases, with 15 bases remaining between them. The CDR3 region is CASRGRGSYTDTQYF. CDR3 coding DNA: TGTGCCAGCAGAGGGCGGGGTAGCTACACAGATACGCAGTATTTT.

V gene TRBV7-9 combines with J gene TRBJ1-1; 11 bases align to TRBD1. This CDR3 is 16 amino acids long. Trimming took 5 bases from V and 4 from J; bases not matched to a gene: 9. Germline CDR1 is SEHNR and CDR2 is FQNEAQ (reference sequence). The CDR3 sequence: CASSLTPGQGGTEAFF. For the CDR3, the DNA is TGTGCCAGCAGCCTTACACCGGGACAGGGGGGCACTGAAGCTTTCTTT.

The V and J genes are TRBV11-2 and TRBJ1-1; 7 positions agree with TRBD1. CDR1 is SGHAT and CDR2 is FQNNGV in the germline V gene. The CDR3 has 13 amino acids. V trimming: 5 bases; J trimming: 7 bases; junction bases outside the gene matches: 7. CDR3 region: CASSRDRVGEAFF. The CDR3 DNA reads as TGTGCCAGCAGCCGAGACAGGGTGGGTGAAGCTTTCTTT. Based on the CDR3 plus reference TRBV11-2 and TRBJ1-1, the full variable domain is EAGVAQSPRYKIIEKRQSVAFWCNPISGHATLYWYQQILGQGPKLLIQFQNNGVVDDSQLPKDRFSAERLKGVDSTLKIQPAKLEDSAVYLCASSRDRVGEAFFGQGTRLTVV.

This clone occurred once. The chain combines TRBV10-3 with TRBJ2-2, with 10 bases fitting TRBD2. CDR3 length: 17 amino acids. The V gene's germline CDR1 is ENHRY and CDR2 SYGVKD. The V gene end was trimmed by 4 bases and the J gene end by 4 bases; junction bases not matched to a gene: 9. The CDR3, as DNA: TGTGCCATCAGTGGGAAAACTAGCGGGATTGGCACCGGGGAGCTGTTTTTT. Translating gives CAISGKTSGIGTGELFF.

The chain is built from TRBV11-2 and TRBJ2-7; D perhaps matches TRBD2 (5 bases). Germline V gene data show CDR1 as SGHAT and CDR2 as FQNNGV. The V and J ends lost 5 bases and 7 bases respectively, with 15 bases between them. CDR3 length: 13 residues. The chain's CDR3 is CASSPSSRGEQYF. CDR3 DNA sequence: TGTGCCAGCAGCCCGTCCTCTCGCGGGGAGCAGTACTTC.

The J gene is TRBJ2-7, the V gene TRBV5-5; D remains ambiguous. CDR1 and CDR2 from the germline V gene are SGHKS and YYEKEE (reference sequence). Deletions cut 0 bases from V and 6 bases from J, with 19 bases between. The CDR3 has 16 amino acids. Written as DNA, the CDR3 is TGTGCCAGCAGCTTGGCGACGTTAGCACCGGCGACCGAGCAGTACTTC. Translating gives CASSLATLAPATEQYF.

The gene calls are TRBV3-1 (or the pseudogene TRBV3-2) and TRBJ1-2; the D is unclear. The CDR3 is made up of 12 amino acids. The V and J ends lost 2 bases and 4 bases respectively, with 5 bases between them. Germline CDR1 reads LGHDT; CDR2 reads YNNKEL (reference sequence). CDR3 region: CASSQRAYGYTF. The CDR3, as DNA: TGTGCCAGCAGCCAACGAGCCTATGGCTACACCTTC.

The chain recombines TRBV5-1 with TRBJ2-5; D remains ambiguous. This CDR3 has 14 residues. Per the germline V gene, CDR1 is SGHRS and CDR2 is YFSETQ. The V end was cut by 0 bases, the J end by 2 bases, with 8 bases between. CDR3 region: CASSLVVGQETQYF. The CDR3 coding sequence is TGCGCCAGCAGCTTGGTTGTAGGTCAAGAGACCCAGTACTTC.